This T cell receptor beta chain derives from a study of T cells in Graves' hyperthyroidism and ophthalmopathy. The sample holds a few counts of this clonotype. RNA transcripts gave rise to amplified TCR beta CDR3 regions. First-round RT-PCR with HTBI primers amplified the TCR CDR3 region. TCRdb reprocessed the multiplex PCR reads with MiXCR, giving one entry per CDR3 protein. The data hold 500,000 to 700,000 distinct CDR3 sequences, with over 15% observed a single time. After removal of 7 bases from V and 6 bases from J, the junction contained 8 bases not matched to a gene. There are 14 residues in the CDR3. The germline gives CDR1 MNHNS, CDR2 SASEGT.

Sequencing was performed on blood. The chain combines TRBV6-1 with TRBJ1-1; 10 positions match TRBD1. This receptor was obtained from a woman aged 18-30 years with Graves' hyperthyroidism. This chain's CDR3 is CASMSGTGVSEAFF. The CDR3, as DNA: TGTGCCAGCATGTCCGGGACAGGGGTGTCTGAAGCTTTCTTT.